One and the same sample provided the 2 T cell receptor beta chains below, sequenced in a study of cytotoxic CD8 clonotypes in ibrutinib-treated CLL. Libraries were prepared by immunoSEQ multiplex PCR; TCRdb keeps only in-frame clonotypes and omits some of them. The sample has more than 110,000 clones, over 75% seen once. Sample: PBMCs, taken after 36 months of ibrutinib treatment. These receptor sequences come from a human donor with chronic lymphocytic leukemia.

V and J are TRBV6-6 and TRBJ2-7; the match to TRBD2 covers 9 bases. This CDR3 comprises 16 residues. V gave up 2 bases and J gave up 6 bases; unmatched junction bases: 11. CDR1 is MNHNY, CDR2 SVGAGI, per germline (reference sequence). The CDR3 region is CASSYPAPGLAGEQYF. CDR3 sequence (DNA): TGTGCCAGCAGTTACCCGGCACCGGGACTAGCCGGCGAGCAGTACTTC.

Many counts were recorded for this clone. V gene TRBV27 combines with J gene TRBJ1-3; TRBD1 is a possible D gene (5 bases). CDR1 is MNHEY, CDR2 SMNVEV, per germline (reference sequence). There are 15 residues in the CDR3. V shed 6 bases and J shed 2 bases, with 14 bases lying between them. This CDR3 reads CASSPTWGPGNTIYF. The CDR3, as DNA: TGTGCCAGCAGCCCTACGTGGGGCCCTGGAAACACCATATATTTT.